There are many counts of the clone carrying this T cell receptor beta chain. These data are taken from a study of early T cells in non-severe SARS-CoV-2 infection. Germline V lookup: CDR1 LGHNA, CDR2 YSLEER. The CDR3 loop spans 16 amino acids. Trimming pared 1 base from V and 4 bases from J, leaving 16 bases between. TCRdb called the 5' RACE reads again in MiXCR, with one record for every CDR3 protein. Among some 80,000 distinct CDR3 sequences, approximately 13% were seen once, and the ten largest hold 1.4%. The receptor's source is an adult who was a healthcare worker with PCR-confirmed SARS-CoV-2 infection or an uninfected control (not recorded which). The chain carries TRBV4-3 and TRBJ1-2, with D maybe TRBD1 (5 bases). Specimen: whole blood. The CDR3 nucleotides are TGCGCCAGCAGCCAAGGGCGGGACTGGGGAATCTATGGCTACACCTTC. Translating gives CASSQGRDWGIYGYTF.